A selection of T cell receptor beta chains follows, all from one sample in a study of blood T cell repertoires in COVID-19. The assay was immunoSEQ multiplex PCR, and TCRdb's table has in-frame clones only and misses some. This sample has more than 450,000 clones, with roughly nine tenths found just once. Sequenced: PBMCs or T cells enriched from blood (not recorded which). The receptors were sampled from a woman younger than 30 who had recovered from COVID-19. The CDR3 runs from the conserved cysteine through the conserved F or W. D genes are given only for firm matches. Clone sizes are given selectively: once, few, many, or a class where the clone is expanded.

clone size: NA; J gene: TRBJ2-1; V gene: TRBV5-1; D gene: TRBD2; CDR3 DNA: TGCGCCAGCAGCTTGTATCGAGCGGGAAGCTCCTACAATGAGCAGTTCTTC; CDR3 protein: CASSLYRAGSSYNEQFF
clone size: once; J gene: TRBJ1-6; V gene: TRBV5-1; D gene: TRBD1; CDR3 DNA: TGCGCCAGCAGCGCTGGACAGGCGCAACCCCTCCACTTT; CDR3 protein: CASSAGQAQPLHF
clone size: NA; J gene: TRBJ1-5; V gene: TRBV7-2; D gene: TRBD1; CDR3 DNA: TGTGCCAGCAGCAACAGACAGGGAAATCAGCCCCAGCATTTT; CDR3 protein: CASSNRQGNQPQHF
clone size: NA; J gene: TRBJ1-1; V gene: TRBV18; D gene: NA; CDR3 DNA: TGTGCCAGCTCCCCCGAGGGGGACACTGAAGCTTTCTTT; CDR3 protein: CASSPEGDTEAFF
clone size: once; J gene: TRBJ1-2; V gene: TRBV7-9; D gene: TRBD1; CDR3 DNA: TGTGCCAGCAGCTTATCCCCTCCGGGACAGGGGGTGGGGTACACCTTC; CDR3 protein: CASSLSPPGQGVGYTF
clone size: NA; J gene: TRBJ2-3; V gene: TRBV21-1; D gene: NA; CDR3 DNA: TGTGCCAGCAGCTCCCAAAGGACCCCTCGGATCGGGAATACGCAGTATTTT; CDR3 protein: CASSSQRTPRIGNTQYF
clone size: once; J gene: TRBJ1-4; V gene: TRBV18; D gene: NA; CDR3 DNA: TGTGCCAGCTCACCCCGAGCAGGTGAAAAACTGTTTTTT; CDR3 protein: CASSPRAGEKLFF
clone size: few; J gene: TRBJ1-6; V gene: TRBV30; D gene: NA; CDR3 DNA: TGTGCCTGGGGAAGACAGCTCAATAATTCACCCCTCCACTTT; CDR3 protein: CAWGRQLNNSPLHF
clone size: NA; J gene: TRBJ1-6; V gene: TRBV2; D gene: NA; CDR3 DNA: TGTGCCAGCAGTGTTTCTAGGGGGTCCTATAATTCACCCCTCCACTTT; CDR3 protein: CASSVSRGSYNSPLHF
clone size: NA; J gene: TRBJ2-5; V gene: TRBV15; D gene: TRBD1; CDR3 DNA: TGTGCCACCAGCCCAAGTAGGGACAGGTCGGAGACCCAGTACTTC; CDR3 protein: CATSPSRDRSETQYF
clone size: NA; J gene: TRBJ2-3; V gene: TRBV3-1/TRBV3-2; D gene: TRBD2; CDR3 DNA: TGTGCCAGCAGCCAAGCAGCGGGGGGGCAGTTGGGCACAGATACGCAGTATTTT; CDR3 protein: CASSQAAGGQLGTDTQYF
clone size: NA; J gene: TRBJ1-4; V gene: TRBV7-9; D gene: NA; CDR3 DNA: TGTGCCAGCAGCCAAAACTCCGGTGAAAAACTGTTTTTT; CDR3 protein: CASSQNSGEKLFF
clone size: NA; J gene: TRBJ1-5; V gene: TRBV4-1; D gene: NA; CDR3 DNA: TGCGCCAGCAGCCAAACACAGGGAGATCAGCCCCAGCATTTT; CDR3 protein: CASSQTQGDQPQHF
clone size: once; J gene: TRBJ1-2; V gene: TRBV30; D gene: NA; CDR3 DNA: TGTGCCTGGAAACCAGGGTGGAGTGGCTACACCTTC; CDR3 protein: CAWKPGWSGYTF
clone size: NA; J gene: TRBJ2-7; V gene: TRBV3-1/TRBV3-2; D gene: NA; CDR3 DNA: TGTGCCAGCAGCCCCCCTTCGACGGGACTCGGCTCAGAGCAGTACTTC; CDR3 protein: CASSPPSTGLGSEQYF
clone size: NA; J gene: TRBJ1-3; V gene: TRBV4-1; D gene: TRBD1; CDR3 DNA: TGCGCCAGCAGCCAGACCGGACAGGGAAGAAACACCATATATTTT; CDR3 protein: CASSQTGQGRNTIYF
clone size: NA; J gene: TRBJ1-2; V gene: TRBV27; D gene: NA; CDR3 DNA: TGTGCCAGCAGTTTCAGGGCCCTTAACTATGGCTACACCTTC; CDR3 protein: CASSFRALNYGYTF
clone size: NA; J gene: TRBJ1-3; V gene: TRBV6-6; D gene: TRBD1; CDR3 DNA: TGTGCCAGCAGTTACCCGGACAGGGGGAACACCATATATTTT; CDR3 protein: CASSYPDRGNTIYF
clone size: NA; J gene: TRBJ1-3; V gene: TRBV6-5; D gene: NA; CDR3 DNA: TGTGCCAGCAAAGTACAGGGCGGCTCTGGAAACACCATATATTTT; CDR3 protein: CASKVQGGSGNTIYF
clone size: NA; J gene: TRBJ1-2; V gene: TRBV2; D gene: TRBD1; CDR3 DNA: TGTGCCAGCAGTGTAGGGACAGAGAATGGCTACACCTTC; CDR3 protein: CASSVGTENGYTF
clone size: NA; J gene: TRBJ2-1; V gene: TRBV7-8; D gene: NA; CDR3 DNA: TGTGCCAGCAGCCGGGTAAGAGGGGAGCAGTTCTTC; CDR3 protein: CASSRVRGEQFF
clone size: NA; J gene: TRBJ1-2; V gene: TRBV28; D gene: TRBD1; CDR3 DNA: TGTGCCAGCAGCTCCCCAATAGGGGGCGCGGAGGGCTACACCTTC; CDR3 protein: CASSSPIGGAEGYTF
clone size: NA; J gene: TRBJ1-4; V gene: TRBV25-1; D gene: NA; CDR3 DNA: TGTGCCAGCAGTCCCAGGGGTACTAATGAAAAACTGTTTTTT; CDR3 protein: CASSPRGTNEKLFF
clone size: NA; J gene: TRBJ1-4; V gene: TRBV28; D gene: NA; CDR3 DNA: TGTGCCAGCGTATCGCCTGGGACATCCGAAAAACTGTTTTTT; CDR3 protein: CASVSPGTSEKLFF
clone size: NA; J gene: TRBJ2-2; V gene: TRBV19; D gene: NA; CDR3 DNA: TGTGCCAGTAGCAACACCAACACCGGGGAGCTGTTTTTT; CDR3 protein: CASSNTNTGELFF
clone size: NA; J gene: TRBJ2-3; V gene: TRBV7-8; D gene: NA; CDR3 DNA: TGTGCCAGCAGCTTAGGAAGACTTATGGCAGATACGCAGTATTTT; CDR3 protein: CASSLGRLMADTQYF
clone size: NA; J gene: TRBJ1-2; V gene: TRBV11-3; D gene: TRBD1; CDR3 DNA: TGTGCCAGCAGCTTACCAGACCTACAGGGGGCGGACTATGGCTACACCTTC; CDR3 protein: CASSLPDLQGADYGYTF
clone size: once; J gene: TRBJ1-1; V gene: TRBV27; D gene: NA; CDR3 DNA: TGTGCCAGCAGTTCATCCGGGGGAGGTAGGAGTGAAGCTTTCTTT; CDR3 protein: CASSSSGGGRSEAFF
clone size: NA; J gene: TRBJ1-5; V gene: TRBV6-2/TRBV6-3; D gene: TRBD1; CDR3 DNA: TGTGCCAGCAGTGGGATCACGACAGGGACACAGCCCCAGCATTTT; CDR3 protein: CASSGITTGTQPQHF
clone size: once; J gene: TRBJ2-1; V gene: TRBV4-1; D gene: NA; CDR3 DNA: TGCGCCAGCAGCCAAGTCCCCGAACAGGGAGACAATGAGCAGTTCTTC; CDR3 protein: CASSQVPEQGDNEQFF
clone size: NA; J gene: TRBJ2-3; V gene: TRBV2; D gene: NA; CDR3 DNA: TGTGCCAGCAGTGAAGCGTTAGGGTTTATGGGGAGAAGCACAGATACGCAGTATTTT; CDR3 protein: CASSEALGFMGRSTDTQYF
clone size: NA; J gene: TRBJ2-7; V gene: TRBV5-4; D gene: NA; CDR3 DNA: TGTGCCAGCAGCCCACCGCCGGGGGAAGAGTACGAGCAGTACTTC; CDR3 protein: CASSPPPGEEYEQYF
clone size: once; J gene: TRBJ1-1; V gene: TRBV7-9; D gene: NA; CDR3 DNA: TGTGCCAGCAGCTTAGGACGGATCGACGCCGGGACAAAGGTTGAAGCTTTCTTT; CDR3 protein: CASSLGRIDAGTKVEAFF